This T cell receptor (beta chain) was found in a study of CD8 T cells in ankylosing spondylitis. Overall study findings and caveats: Seemingly distinctive of ankylosing spondylitis blood was a TCR beta motif formed by eight highly homologous variants. Reactive arthritis synovial fluid and blood previously showed some of these motif variants.

Libraries for TCR beta were made by quantitative 5'-RACE with molecular barcodes. From the 5' RACE reads, TCRdb called clonotypes with MiXCR, one entry per CDR3 protein. Among a few hundred thousand distinct CDR3 sequences listed, 7% to 9% were seen once. Only a few counts were recorded for this clonotype. Its cognate antigen is unknown. The CDR3 covers 16 residues. Germline CDR1 and CDR2: MNHEY and SMNVEV (reference sequence). V trimming: 4 bases; J trimming: 5 bases; junction bases outside the gene matches: 6. The sequenced material came from blood, either unsorted or a sorted T cell fraction (not recorded which). This TCR was recovered from a male donor with ankylosing spondylitis. This chain connects TRBV27 to TRBJ2-2, with TRBD2 identical over 11 bases. CDR3 in amino acids: CASSSIAGGRTGELFF. DNA for the CDR3: TGTGCCAGCAGTTCTATAGCGGGAGGGCGAACCGGGGAGCTGTTTTTT.